The 8 T cell receptor beta chains given below trace back to one sample, sequenced in a study of post-analysis software for immune sequencing data. General study results and limits: Patients used about five TRBV segments, including TRBV5-6, TRBV5-1 and TRBV20-1, more often than controls.

Presence of unique molecular identifiers characterized the TCR beta cDNA libraries. TCRdb ran MiXCR on the PCR reads and lists one entry per CDR3 protein. The table has roughly 570,000 distinct CDR3 sequences, less than 40% seen once. Their cognate antigens are unknown. Sequenced sample: blood. These receptors were obtained from a girl aged 2-17 years with multiple sclerosis.

This clonotype turned up a few times. The rearrangement links TRBV4-1 to TRBJ1-3; no reliable D call. The CDR3 is 14 amino acids. With 4 bases removed from V and 0 bases from J, the gap between germline ends came to 7 bases. Germline V gives CDR1 MGHRA, CDR2 YSYEKL. In nucleotides, the CDR3 is TGCGCCAGCAGCCCCGGCTACTCTGGAAACACCATATATTTT. It specifies CASSPGYSGNTIYF.

V usage is TRBV10-3 and J usage is TRBJ2-1; TRBD1 matches 10 bases. Germline loops: CDR1 ENHRY, CDR2 SYGVKD. The CDR3 is made up of 16 amino acids. V shed 4 bases, J shed 8 bases, and the junction held 11 bases outside the gene matches. As DNA, the CDR3 is TGTGCCATCAGTGTGACCGGGACAGGGGTTGAGGATGAGCAGTTCTTC. The encoded protein is CAISVTGTGVEDEQFF.

This clonotype appeared a few times. This chain joins TRBV5-4 and TRBJ2-1, with D perhaps matching TRBD2 (6 bases). Trimming pared 0 bases from V and 7 bases from J, leaving 14 bases between. Germline V gene lookup returns CDR1 SGHNT and CDR2 YYREEE (reference sequence). The CDR3 spans 15 residues. CDR3 nucleotides: TGTGCCAGCAGCTTGGACCCCCTTGCGGGGAATGAGCAGTTCTTC. It translates to CASSLDPLAGNEQFF.

This clonotype came up many times. The chain employs TRBV29-1 and TRBJ2-5; D uncertain. The CDR3 consists of 13 residues. V dropped 4 bases and J dropped 4 bases, with 13 bases sitting between them. Germline V gene sequence: CDR1 SQVTM, CDR2 ANQGSEA. Here the CDR3 reads CSVAPLRRETQYF. CDR3 DNA sequence: TGCAGCGTTGCTCCCCTACGCCGAGAGACCCAGTACTTC.

The CDR3 DNA follows: TGTGCCACCAGCCCACAGCGGGACGCATATTCACCCCTCCACTTT. Amino acids: CATSPQRDAYSPLHF. This chain uses TRBV15 with TRBJ1-6; TRBD1 might be the D (5 bases). Deletions cut 5 bases from V and 8 bases from J, with 16 bases between. The length of the CDR3 is 15 residues. The V gene's germline CDR1 is LNHNV and CDR2 YYDKDF (reference sequence).

V and J are TRBV12-3 or TRBV12-4 and TRBJ2-5; D possibly corresponds to TRBD2 (6 bases). The J call may be incorrect, as the DNA end agrees better with TRBJ2-7. This CDR3 has 16 residues. CDR3: CASSSILGRGPPEQYF. In nucleotides, the CDR3 is TGTGCCAGCAGTTCCATCTTAGGGCGGGGCCCCCCCGAGCAGTACTTC.

The CDR3 region has the DNA TGTGCCATCAGGTACAGGGGGGACACTGAAGCTTTCTTT. It translates to CAIRYRGDTEAFF. The J gene is TRBJ1-1, the V gene TRBV10-3; 8 nucleotides agree with TRBD1. This CDR3 is built from 13 residues. V lost 6 bases, J lost 3 bases, and 3 bases stayed unmatched. Germline loops: CDR1 ENHRY, CDR2 SYGVKD.

This clonotype was counted many times. The rearrangement joins TRBV10-3 to TRBJ2-3, with D hard to call. The CDR3 has 14 amino acids. Germline CDR1 is ENHRY and CDR2 is SYGVKD. Trimming removed 0 bases at V and 2 bases at J, with 6 bases between. CDR3 sequence reads: CAISESLATDTQYF. CDR3 coding DNA: TGTGCCATCAGTGAGTCCTTGGCCACAGATACGCAGTATTTT.